This is a list of T cell receptor beta chains from one sample in a study of blood T cell repertoires in COVID-19. Here immunoSEQ multiplex PCR was the method, and the copy in TCRdb shows in-frame clones only, minus some. Among under 150,000 clones, 85% were seen once, and the ten largest hold roughly an eighth. The sample taken for sequencing was peripheral blood. All receptors derive from a human donor in a cohort sampled during active COVID-19. The CDR3 runs from the conserved cysteine through the conserved F or W. A D gene is named only where the DNA matches it firmly. Size tells how often a clone was seen (once, few, many) or the class of an expanded clone, and some rows leave it out.

>TRBD1|TRBJ1-2|TRBV6-5|.
TGTGCCAGCAGTTTGGGACAGGGTGGTGGTGGCTACACCTTC
CASSLGQGGGGYTF
>.|TRBJ1-4|TRBV19|.
TGTGCCAGTAGTTACCTCAGGGGATCAACTAATGAAAAACTGTTTTTT
CASSYLRGSTNEKLFF
>TRBD2|TRBJ2-1|TRBV6-5|.
TGTGCCAGCAGTTATGGCGGGGGGGCACTCTTGGAGCAGTTCTTC
CASSYGGGALLEQFF
>TRBD2|TRBJ2-5|TRBV6-6|.
TGTGCCAGCAGTTGGGGACTAGCCCAAGAGACCCAGTACTTC
CASSWGLAQETQYF
>TRBD2|TRBJ2-3|TRBV7-2|.
TGTGCCAGCAGCGTATTGCGGGGGACAGATACGCAGTATTTT
CASSVLRGTDTQYF
>.|TRBJ1-2|TRBV2|.
TGTGCCAGCAGTCTATCTGCCTATGGCTACACCTTC
CASSLSAYGYTF
>.|TRBJ2-7|TRBV7-9|.
TGTGCCAGCAGCTTAATTCGGACTTCCTACGAGCAGTACTTC
CASSLIRTSYEQYF
>.|TRBJ2-3|TRBV5-1|.
TGCGCCAGCAGCTTGGTTAGCTCCCTCCCCACAGATACGCAGTATTTT
CASSLVSSLPTDTQYF
>.|TRBJ1-1|TRBV7-2|.
TGTGCCAGCAGCTTGGGCCCGCCGAACACTGAAGCTTTCTTT
CASSLGPPNTEAFF
>TRBD2|TRBJ2-3|TRBV7-7|once
TGTGCCAGCAGCGCTAGCGGGGGGGGCACAGATACGCAGTATTTT
CASSASGGGTDTQYF
>.|TRBJ1-2|TRBV7-9|once
TGTGCCAGCAGCCACGCACGGCGGCTTGAAGGCTACACCTTC
CASSHARRLEGYTF
>TRBD2|TRBJ2-7|TRBV6-6|.
TGTGCCAGCAACCCGGGAGGGTGGAGCGAGCAGTACTTC
CASNPGGWSEQYF
>.|TRBJ1-3|TRBV7-7|.
TGTGCCAGCAGCTTATTGGCAGGGAATGGAAACACCATATATTTT
CASSLLAGNGNTIYF
>.|TRBJ2-3|TRBV7-7|.
TGTGCCAGCAGCTTAGCCCTAGAAGATACGCAGTATTTT
CASSLALEDTQYF
>TRBD2|TRBJ2-3|TRBV5-4|once
TGTGCCAGCAGAGGTAGCGGGCGGTCAGATACGCAGTATTTT
CASRGSGRSDTQYF
>.|TRBJ1-1|TRBV25-1|few
TGTGCCAGCAGTTGGGGCCCCACTGAAGCTTTCTTT
CASSWGPTEAFF
>TRBD1|TRBJ2-7|TRBV5-8|.
TGTGCCAGCAGCTTGGTCGGGACAGGGGTGGACGAGCAGTACTTC
CASSLVGTGVDEQYF
>.|TRBJ1-2|TRBV3-1/TRBV3-2|.
TGTGCCAGCAGCCAAGAAGGGGCCTATGGCTACACCTTC
CASSQEGAYGYTF
>.|TRBJ2-5|TRBV3-1/TRBV3-2|.
TGTGCCAGCAGCCCTAGGACGGGGGAGACCCAGTACTTC
CASSPRTGETQYF
>.|TRBJ1-2|TRBV5-1|.
TGCGCCAGCAGCCTAGAATGGTTCTATGGCTACACCTTC
CASSLEWFYGYTF
>.|TRBJ1-2|TRBV28|.
TGTGCCAGCAGTTTAGGAGGGTATGGCTACACCTTC
CASSLGGYGYTF
>.|TRBJ2-7|TRBV15|.
TGTGCCACCCGCCTGGGACTGAGCTCCTACGAGCAGTACTTC
CATRLGLSSYEQYF
>.|TRBJ1-4|TRBV6-2/TRBV6-3|.
TGTGCCAGCAGTAAGTGGGGGCGGAGTGAAAAACTGTTTTTT
CASSKWGRSEKLFF
>.|TRBJ2-2|TRBV6-2/TRBV6-3|.
TGTGCCAGCAGTTACTCGCAGGATACCGGGGAGCTGTTTTTT
CASSYSQDTGELFF
>TRBD1|TRBJ1-6|TRBV6-5|.
TGTGCCAGCAGTCCTATTCGGGACAGGATGGTACCCCTCCACTTT
CASSPIRDRMVPLHF
>.|TRBJ1-1|TRBV7-2|.
TGTGCCAGCAGCACGGCGGGGGTAATGAACACTGAAGCTTTCTTT
CASSTAGVMNTEAFF
>TRBD2|TRBJ2-1|TRBV4-3|.
TGCGCCAGCAGCCAAGACGATGGGGGGGGTTCCTACAATGAGCAGTTCTTC
CASSQDDGGGSYNEQFF
>TRBD1|TRBJ2-3|TRBV24-1|.
TGTGCCACCAGTGATTTTGACTCGACAGGGGACGATACGCAGTATTTT
CATSDFDSTGDDTQYF